These 12 T cell receptor beta chains came from one sample sequenced in a study of shared clonotypes between healthy human individuals. Clones were sequenced by immunoSEQ multiplex PCR, and TCRdb holds only the in-frame ones, with some missing. Among nearly 1 million clones listed, around 80% were seen once. Sequences were obtained from memory CD4+ T cells sorted from blood. Subset reported: CD45RA-negative fraction. These TCRs come from a man in his late teens or twenties in good health.

The rearrangement links TRBV11-2 to TRBJ2-3; a possible D gene is TRBD1 (6 bases). The CDR3 has 12 residues. Germline V lookup: CDR1 SGHAT, CDR2 FQNNGV. V was shortened by 4 bases and J by 4 bases, with 6 bases between the two germline ends. CDR3 sequence (DNA): TGTGCCAGCAGCTGGACAGCAGATACGCAGTATTTT. It encodes CASSWTADTQYF.

This chain joins TRBV2 and TRBJ2-3; no firm D call. This CDR3 is 12 amino acids long. Germline V lookup: CDR1 SNHLY, CDR2 FYNNEI. Trimming stripped 6 bases from V and 2 bases from J, with 6 bases between. CDR3 sequence: CASRRITDTQYF. The CDR3 nucleotides are TGTGCCAGCAGACGGATCACAGATACGCAGTATTTT.

This chain links TRBV4-1 with TRBJ1-2; D unresolved. The CDR3 loop spans 13 amino acids. CDR1 is MGHRA, CDR2 YSYEKL, per germline. V dropped 4 bases and J dropped 3 bases, with 9 bases sitting between them. The chain's CDR3 is CASSPAGHYGYTF. The DNA for the CDR3 is TGCGCCAGCAGCCCGGCGGGCCACTATGGCTACACCTTC.

The CDR3 is CASRGPYDRVAEAFF. The CDR3 coding sequence is TGTGCCAGCCGTGGTCCCTACGACAGGGTTGCTGAAGCTTTCTTT. V usage is TRBV27 and J usage is TRBJ1-1; TRBD1 matches 7 bases. CDR1 is MNHEY and CDR2 is SMNVEV in the germline V gene (reference sequence). V lost 8 bases and J lost 6; bases outside the gene matches: 15. There are 15 residues in the CDR3.

The rearrangement joins TRBV11-2 to TRBJ2-7; D gene ambiguous. The CDR3 runs to 11 residues. Trimming pared 2 bases from V and 5 bases from J, leaving 4 bases between. CDR1 SGHAT and CDR2 FQNNGV come from the germline V gene. The CDR3: CASSLSHEQYF. DNA for the CDR3: TGTGCCAGCAGCTTAAGCCACGAGCAGTACTTC.

The gene calls are TRBV2 and TRBJ1-5; D may be TRBD1 (5 bases). Germline V CDR1 and CDR2: SNHLY, FYNNEI. The CDR3 has 12 residues. V dropped 7 bases and J dropped 5 bases, with 9 bases sitting between them. CDR3 in amino acids: CASTDSYQPQHF. As DNA, the CDR3 is TGTGCCAGCACCGACAGCTATCAGCCCCAGCATTTT.

The gene calls are TRBV7-2 and TRBJ2-7, with 11 bases lining up with TRBD2. This CDR3 spans 16 amino acids. Germline V CDR1 and CDR2: SGHTA, FQGNSA. J was trimmed by 3 bases and V by 1 base; bases with no gene match: 5. In nucleotides, the CDR3 is TGTGCCAGCAGCTTAGATACTAGCGGGAGCCTCTACGAGCAGTACTTC. Its protein is CASSLDTSGSLYEQYF.

The rearrangement links TRBV5-4 to TRBJ2-7, with 10 bases matching TRBD2. J gave up 2 bases and V 4 bases, and 6 bases lay outside the gene matches. Per germline, CDR1 SGHNT and CDR2 YYREEE (reference sequence). This CDR3 spans 15 amino acids. As DNA, the CDR3 is TGTGCCAGCAGCCTCCCCGGGACTAGCGCCTACGAGCAGTACTTC. Amino acids: CASSLPGTSAYEQYF.

The count of this clone is one. The V call is TRBV6-1, the J call TRBJ2-7; the D gene is possibly TRBD1 (6 bases). With 8 bases removed from V and 3 bases from J, the gap between germline ends came to 14 bases. The length of the CDR3 is 13 residues. Germline-derived CDR1 and CDR2 are MNHNS and SASEGT. The chain's CDR3 is CASWDNPIYEQYF. CDR3 coding DNA: TGTGCCAGCTGGGACAATCCCATCTACGAGCAGTACTTC.

V gene TRBV11-3 combines with J gene TRBJ1-1; TRBD1 is a possible D gene (6 bases). Germline V gene data show CDR1 as SGHNT and CDR2 as YENEEA. Deletions cut 4 bases from V and 9 bases from J, with 15 bases between. The CDR3 contains 13 residues. CDR3 in amino acids: CASSSDSREKAFF. CDR3 sequence (DNA): TGTGCCAGCAGCTCGGACAGTCGGGAGAAAGCTTTCTTT.

The V gene is TRBV6-6, the J gene TRBJ1-6; the D gene is possibly TRBD1 (5 bases). Trimming removed 7 bases from V and 10 bases from J, with 14 bases in between. The CDR3 loop spans 13 amino acids. Germline loops: CDR1 MNHNY, CDR2 SVGAGI (reference sequence). The CDR3 loop reads CASTLSGGSPLHF. The CDR3 nucleotides are TGTGCCAGCACCCTATCCGGGGGGTCACCCCTCCACTTT.

The chain links TRBV30 to TRBJ2-2; 11 bases agree with TRBD1. V dropped 2 bases and J dropped 4; count of bases not matched to a gene: 9. The germline CDR1 and CDR2 sequences are GTSNPN and SVGIG (reference sequence). The CDR3 runs 17 residues. The chain's CDR3 is CAWSSFWGTGGTGELFF. As DNA, the CDR3 is TGTGCCTGGAGTAGTTTCTGGGGGACAGGGGGCACCGGGGAGCTGTTTTTT.